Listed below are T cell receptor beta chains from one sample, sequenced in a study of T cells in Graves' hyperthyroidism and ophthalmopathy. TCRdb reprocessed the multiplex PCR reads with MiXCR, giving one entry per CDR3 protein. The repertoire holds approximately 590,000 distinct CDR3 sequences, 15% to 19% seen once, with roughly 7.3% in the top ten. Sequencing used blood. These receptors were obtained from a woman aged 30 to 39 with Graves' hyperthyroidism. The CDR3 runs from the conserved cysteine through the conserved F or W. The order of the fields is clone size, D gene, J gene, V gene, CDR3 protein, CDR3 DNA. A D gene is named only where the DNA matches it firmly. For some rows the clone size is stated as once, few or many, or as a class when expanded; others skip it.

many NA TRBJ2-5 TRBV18 CASSPGAIQETQYF TGTGCCAGCTCACCCGGCGCGATCCAAGAGACCCAGTACTTC
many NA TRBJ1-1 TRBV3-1 CASSRGPGRSRAFF TGTGCCAGCAGCCGAGGTCCGGGACGATCGAGAGCTTTCTTT
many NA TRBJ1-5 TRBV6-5 CASSYSGDYQPQHF TGTGCCAGCAGTTACTCCGGTGACTATCAGCCCCAGCATTTT
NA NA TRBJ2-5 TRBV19 CAAGQYMETQYF TGTGCCGCGGGACAATACATGGAGACCCAGTACTTC
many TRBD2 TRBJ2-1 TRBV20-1 CSARGGEGFAYNEQFF TGCAGTGCTAGAGGGGGGGAGGGGTTTGCCTACAATGAGCAGTTCTTC
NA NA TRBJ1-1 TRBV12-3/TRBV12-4 CASSPPPAGANTEAFF TGTGCCAGCAGCCCCCCCCCGGCGGGAGCTAACACTGAAGCTTTCTTT
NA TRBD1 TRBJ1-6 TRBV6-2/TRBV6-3 CASRHTTGGDNSPLHF TGTGCCAGCAGACACACGACAGGGGGTGATAATTCACCCCTCCACTTT
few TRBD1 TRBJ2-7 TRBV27 CASSTRTGGYEQYF TGTGCCAGCAGTACAAGGACAGGGGGCTACGAGCAGTACTTC
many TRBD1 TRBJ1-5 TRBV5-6 CASSLAGGRQPQHF TGTGCCAGCAGCTTGGCAGGGGGCCGTCAGCCCCAGCATTTT
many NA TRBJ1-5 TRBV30 CAWSVGMGSNQPQHF TGTGCCTGGAGTGTAGGCATGGGGAGCAATCAGCCCCAGCATTTT
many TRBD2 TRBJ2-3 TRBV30 CAGGEGGTDTQYF TGTGCCGGAGGGGAGGGAGGCACAGATACGCAGTATTTT
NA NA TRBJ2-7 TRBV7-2 CASSVYRDLAYEQYF TGCGCCAGCAGCGTGTACCGGGACTTAGCCTACGAGCAGTACTTC
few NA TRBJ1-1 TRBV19 CASRAGIWTEAFF TGTGCCAGTAGGGCGGGGATTTGGACTGAAGCTTTCTTT
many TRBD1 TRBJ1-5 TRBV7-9 CASSPGQGDGNQPQHF TGTGCCAGCAGCCCGGGACAGGGGGATGGCAATCAGCCCCAGCATTTT
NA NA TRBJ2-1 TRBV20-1 CSGLEAFQQFF TGCAGTGGTCTAGAGGCGTTCCAGCAGTTCTTC
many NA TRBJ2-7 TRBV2 CASSDLAYEQYF TGTGCCAGCAGTGATCTTGCCTACGAGCAGTACTTC